These T cell receptor beta chains were read from a single sample in a study of CD8+CD57+ T cells in acquired aplastic anemia. Each CDR3 protein gets one entry after TCRdb re-called the reads with MiXCR. This table has about 180,000 distinct CDR3 sequences, roughly 63% appearing once. The specimen sequenced was sorted CD4+, CD8+, or CD8+CD57+ T cells (not recorded which) from PBMCs. These receptors were collected from a human donor with aplastic anemia. Both conserved end residues are part of each CDR3. Fields, in order: clone size, V gene, CDR3 length, J gene, D gene, CDR3 DNA, CDR3 protein. A D gene is named only where the DNA matches it firmly. Size is stated for part of the rows, as once, few or many counts, or as a class when the clone is expanded.

clone_size: few
v_call: TRBV11-2
cdr3_length: 11
j_call: TRBJ2-5
d_call: .
cdr3_nt: TGTGCCAGCAGCCGGGGGGAGACCCAGTACTTC
cdr3_aa: CASSRGETQYF

clone_size: many
v_call: TRBV7-9
cdr3_length: 14
j_call: TRBJ2-2
d_call: .
cdr3_nt: TGTGCCAGCAGCTTAGGTTCGGGGGCCGGGGAGCTGTTTTTT
cdr3_aa: CASSLGSGAGELFF

clone_size: .
v_call: TRBV9
cdr3_length: 11
j_call: TRBJ2-7
d_call: .
cdr3_nt: TGTGCCAGCAGCCCAGGAAGCGAGCAGTACTTC
cdr3_aa: CASSPGSEQYF

clone_size: .
v_call: TRBV7-9
cdr3_length: 15
j_call: TRBJ2-1
d_call: TRBD2
cdr3_nt: TGTGCCAGCAGCTTAGTTCTAGCGGGAGGCAATGAGCAGTTCTTC
cdr3_aa: CASSLVLAGGNEQFF

clone_size: .
v_call: TRBV25-1
cdr3_length: 15
j_call: TRBJ1-3
d_call: .
cdr3_nt: TGTGCCAGCAGAAAAAGGACAGCCTCTGGAAACACCATATATTTT
cdr3_aa: CASRKRTASGNTIYF

clone_size: many
v_call: TRBV7-9
cdr3_length: 11
j_call: TRBJ2-7
d_call: .
cdr3_nt: TGTGCCAGCAGCTTCGGTAACGAGCAGTACTTC
cdr3_aa: CASSFGNEQYF

clone_size: .
v_call: TRBV19
cdr3_length: 14
j_call: TRBJ1-5
d_call: .
cdr3_nt: TGTGCCAGTAAATTTGTAGGTAGCAATCAGCCCCAGCATTTT
cdr3_aa: CASKFVGSNQPQHF

clone_size: .
v_call: TRBV29-1
cdr3_length: 11
j_call: TRBJ1-1
d_call: .
cdr3_nt: TGCAGCGTGGGGGCTGGCACTGAAGCTTTCTTT
cdr3_aa: CSVGAGTEAFF

clone_size: few
v_call: TRBV5-1
cdr3_length: 16
j_call: TRBJ1-6
d_call: .
cdr3_nt: TGCGCCAGCAGCTTGGCCGGATCTCGATATAATTCACCCCTCCACTTT
cdr3_aa: CASSLAGSRYNSPLHF

clone_size: .
v_call: TRBV7-9
cdr3_length: 12
j_call: TRBJ1-2
d_call: .
cdr3_nt: TGTGCCAGCAGCTTAGCTGGCGATGGCCACACCTTC
cdr3_aa: CASSLAGDGHTF

clone_size: .
v_call: TRBV7-2
cdr3_length: 13
j_call: TRBJ1-5
d_call: .
cdr3_nt: TGTGCCAGCAGCAATCAGGGGAGGCAGCCCCAGCATTTT
cdr3_aa: CASSNQGRQPQHF

clone_size: many
v_call: TRBV7-9
cdr3_length: 17
j_call: TRBJ2-5
d_call: .
cdr3_nt: TGTGCCAGCAGCCGAGGGGTCAGGGGACCGTCCCAAGAGACCCAGTACTTC
cdr3_aa: CASSRGVRGPSQETQYF

clone_size: .
v_call: TRBV10-2
cdr3_length: 13
j_call: TRBJ1-1
d_call: .
cdr3_nt: TGCGCCAGCAGTGAGTACGTGAAGGGTGAAGCTTTCTTT
cdr3_aa: CASSEYVKGEAFF

clone_size: .
v_call: TRBV10-3
cdr3_length: 13
j_call: TRBJ1-1
d_call: .
cdr3_nt: TGTGCCATCAGGGGACAATTGAACACTGAAGCTTTCTTT
cdr3_aa: CAIRGQLNTEAFF

clone_size: .
v_call: TRBV24-1
cdr3_length: 16
j_call: TRBJ2-1
d_call: .
cdr3_nt: TGTGCCACCAGTGAAGCCGAGGGGGGGTCCTACAATGAGCAGTTCTTC
cdr3_aa: CATSEAEGGSYNEQFF

clone_size: .
v_call: TRBV7-6
cdr3_length: 15
j_call: TRBJ2-7
d_call: TRBD1
cdr3_nt: TGTGCCAGCAGCCCCCAGGGACAGGGTCTCTACGAGCAGTACTTC
cdr3_aa: CASSPQGQGLYEQYF

clone_size: .
v_call: TRBV27
cdr3_length: 15
j_call: TRBJ2-7
d_call: TRBD1
cdr3_nt: TGTGCCAGCAGTGGGGGGACAGGGGACGGACGCGAGCAGTACTTC
cdr3_aa: CASSGGTGDGREQYF

clone_size: .
v_call: TRBV19
cdr3_length: 11
j_call: TRBJ2-2
d_call: .
cdr3_nt: TGTGCCAGTAGTAGACGGGGGGAGCTGTTTTTT
cdr3_aa: CASSRRGELFF

clone_size: .
v_call: TRBV19
cdr3_length: 13
j_call: TRBJ1-1
d_call: TRBD1
cdr3_nt: TGTGCCAGCTCCGGGACAGTGAACACTGAAGCTTTCTTT
cdr3_aa: CASSGTVNTEAFF

clone_size: .
v_call: TRBV7-9
cdr3_length: 14
j_call: TRBJ2-7
d_call: TRBD2
cdr3_nt: TGTGCCAGCAGCCTGACGGGGGGAACCTACGAGCAGTACTTC
cdr3_aa: CASSLTGGTYEQYF

clone_size: many
v_call: TRBV7-9
cdr3_length: 13
j_call: TRBJ2-1
d_call: .
cdr3_nt: TGTGCCAGCAGCCTGACCCTGGATGATGAGCAGTTCTTC
cdr3_aa: CASSLTLDDEQFF

clone_size: .
v_call: TRBV4-1
cdr3_length: 13
j_call: TRBJ2-7
d_call: .
cdr3_nt: TGCGCCAGCAGCCAAGGGGGGGGGCGCGAGCAGTACTTC
cdr3_aa: CASSQGGGREQYF

clone_size: few
v_call: TRBV15
cdr3_length: 13
j_call: TRBJ2-7
d_call: .
cdr3_nt: TGTGCCACCAGCAGAGTTCGGTTCTACGAGCAGTACTTC
cdr3_aa: CATSRVRFYEQYF

clone_size: many
v_call: TRBV20-1
cdr3_length: 11
j_call: TRBJ2-4
d_call: .
cdr3_nt: TGCAGTGCCGGGGAGGAGAACATTCAGTACTTC
cdr3_aa: CSAGEENIQYF

clone_size: .
v_call: TRBV24-1
cdr3_length: 12
j_call: TRBJ1-1
d_call: .
cdr3_nt: TGTGCCACCAGTGGAGTGAACACTGAAGCTTTCTTT
cdr3_aa: CATSGVNTEAFF

clone_size: .
v_call: TRBV7-2
cdr3_length: 16
j_call: TRBJ1-1
d_call: TRBD1
cdr3_nt: TGTGCCAGCAGCGAAGACTTCCCCGGGACAGGGTCCGAAGCTTTCTTT
cdr3_aa: CASSEDFPGTGSEAFF

clone_size: once
v_call: TRBV2
cdr3_length: 14
j_call: TRBJ2-7
d_call: TRBD2
cdr3_nt: TGTGCCAGCATTCTCGGGACTACTTTCAACGAGCAGTACTTC
cdr3_aa: CASILGTTFNEQYF

clone_size: .
v_call: TRBV7-3
cdr3_length: 15
j_call: TRBJ1-2
d_call: TRBD1
cdr3_nt: TGTGCCAGCAGCCAAGTTGGACAGGCGACAAGGGGCTACACCTTC
cdr3_aa: CASSQVGQATRGYTF

clone_size: .
v_call: TRBV20-1
cdr3_length: 17
j_call: TRBJ2-1
d_call: TRBD2
cdr3_nt: TGCAGTGCTAGAGATGCTAGCGGGAGGGCGAACTACAATGAGCAGTTCTTC
cdr3_aa: CSARDASGRANYNEQFF

clone_size: many
v_call: TRBV5-4
cdr3_length: 15
j_call: TRBJ2-7
d_call: TRBD1
cdr3_nt: TGTGCCAGCAGCTTGGCCCTTGGGACAGGTCGCGAGCAGTACTTC
cdr3_aa: CASSLALGTGREQYF

clone_size: .
v_call: TRBV2
cdr3_length: 12
j_call: TRBJ2-3
d_call: .
cdr3_nt: TGTGCCAGCAGGGGAGCAACAGATACGCAGTATTTT
cdr3_aa: CASRGATDTQYF

clone_size: .
v_call: TRBV7-3
cdr3_length: 15
j_call: TRBJ2-5
d_call: TRBD2
cdr3_nt: TGTGCCAGCAGCTATACGGGACTAGCGGGAGAGACCCAGTACTTC
cdr3_aa: CASSYTGLAGETQYF

clone_size: .
v_call: TRBV4-2
cdr3_length: 15
j_call: TRBJ1-2
d_call: TRBD1
cdr3_nt: TGTGCCAGCAGCCAAGATTCTACAGGGGGCCATGGCTACACCTTC
cdr3_aa: CASSQDSTGGHGYTF

clone_size: .
v_call: TRBV5-4
cdr3_length: 15
j_call: TRBJ2-3
d_call: TRBD1
cdr3_nt: TGTGCCAGCAGCCGTCCCGGGACAGGTCAGGATACGCAGTATTTT
cdr3_aa: CASSRPGTGQDTQYF

clone_size: few
v_call: TRBV2
cdr3_length: 14
j_call: TRBJ2-5
d_call: .
cdr3_nt: TGTGCCAGCAGTGATTGGGGTTCCCAAGAGACCCAGTACTTC
cdr3_aa: CASSDWGSQETQYF

clone_size: .
v_call: TRBV7-3
cdr3_length: 14
j_call: TRBJ1-1
d_call: .
cdr3_nt: TGTGCCAGCAGCTTCGGACAGATGAACACTGAAGCTTTCTTT
cdr3_aa: CASSFGQMNTEAFF

clone_size: many
v_call: TRBV7-8
cdr3_length: 16
j_call: TRBJ1-5
d_call: TRBD1
cdr3_nt: TGTGCCAGCAGCTCCAGACAGGGGAAGAGCAATCAGCCCCAGCATTTT
cdr3_aa: CASSSRQGKSNQPQHF

clone_size: once
v_call: TRBV5-1
cdr3_length: 16
j_call: TRBJ1-3
d_call: TRBD1
cdr3_nt: TGTGCCAGCAGCTTGCATTTAAGGGGTCCAGGGGGAACCATATATTTT
cdr3_aa: CASSLHLRGPGGTIYF

clone_size: .
v_call: TRBV24-1
cdr3_length: 14
j_call: TRBJ1-5
d_call: TRBD1
cdr3_nt: TGTGCCACCAGTGACAACAGGGGGTATCAGCCCCAGCATTTT
cdr3_aa: CATSDNRGYQPQHF

clone_size: few
v_call: TRBV25-1
cdr3_length: 14
j_call: TRBJ2-7
d_call: .
cdr3_nt: TGCGCCAGCAGTGAGGGGACGGGGATCTACGAGCAGTACTTC
cdr3_aa: CASSEGTGIYEQYF

clone_size: .
v_call: TRBV7-2
cdr3_length: 13
j_call: TRBJ1-2
d_call: .
cdr3_nt: TGTGCCAGCAGCTCCGGACAGCACTATGGCTACACCTTC
cdr3_aa: CASSSGQHYGYTF

clone_size: .
v_call: TRBV7-2
cdr3_length: 15
j_call: TRBJ1-2
d_call: .
cdr3_nt: TGTGCCAGCAGCTCCCTGTGGGGTAGGGACTATGGCTACACCTTC
cdr3_aa: CASSSLWGRDYGYTF

clone_size: .
v_call: TRBV3-1
cdr3_length: 15
j_call: TRBJ2-5
d_call: TRBD2
cdr3_nt: TGTGCCAGCAGCCAAGATGCTGGGCGGGGGGAGACCCAGTACTTC
cdr3_aa: CASSQDAGRGETQYF